The clone carrying this TCR beta chain showed up many times. What it binds is not known. This record belongs to a study of regulatory T cells in long-lasting Graves disease. The study's findings and limits: It is possible that accuracy was reduced by the small size of the sample.

With iRepertoire HTBI primers and Arm-PCR of CDR3 regions, TCR beta libraries were built. TCRdb fed the multiplex PCR reads into MiXCR, producing one record per CDR3 protein. Among fewer than 550,000 distinct CDR3 sequences, roughly a fifth were seen once, and the ten largest hold roughly 6.9%. Stated time point: persistent/refractory GD, antithyroid drugs over 5 years with positive TRAb. There was RNA extracted from PBMCs, and the TCR library was made from it. An approximately 10-milliliter sample of peripheral blood was drawn into EDTA tubes. This clonotype was sampled from a female donor with Graves disease. The sample here was peripheral blood mononuclear cells (PBMCs), taken when the disease was refractory, from a patient treated with antithyroid drugs.

The CDR3: CASRANENTEAFF. In nucleotides, the CDR3 is TGTGCCAGCAGAGCAAATGAGAACACTGAAGCTTTCTTT. The chain links TRBV2 to TRBJ1-1; D not resolved. Germline CDR1 SNHLY, CDR2 FYNNEI. Trimming took off 6 bases at V and 1 base at J, with 9 bases between the two ends. The CDR3 sequence is 13 residues long.